A single sample is the source of the 8 T cell receptor beta chains below, sequenced in a study of blood T cell repertoires in COVID-19. TCRdb keeps only in-frame clones here, not all; method: immunoSEQ multiplex PCR. The sample has nearly 15,000 clones; more than 70% are singletons. Source material: peripheral blood. The receptors were sampled from a human donor in a cohort sampled during active COVID-19.

The chain couples TRBV5-1 to TRBJ2-3; TRBD2 agrees at 9 bases. Germline V gene data show CDR1 as SGHRS and CDR2 as YFSETQ. Losses at the gene ends were 4 bases for V and 1 base for J; bases not matched to a gene: 1. This CDR3 is 14 amino acids long. The CDR3, as DNA: TGCGCCAGCAGCATAGCGGGAGGCACAGATACGCAGTATTTT. It specifies CASSIAGGTDTQYF.

In its sample, this clone was seen once. The chain links TRBV19 to TRBJ2-4; perhaps TRBD2 as D (6 bases). V shed 6 bases and J shed 7 bases, with 13 bases lying between them. There are 13 residues in the CDR3. Germline assignment: CDR1 LNHDA and CDR2 SQIVND (reference sequence). The CDR3 here is CASSAGRKNIQYF. The CDR3 DNA reads TGTGCCAGTAGCGCCGGGAGAAAGAACATTCAGTACTTC.

The CDR3 nucleotides are TGTGCCAGCAGCGTAGCAGACCAGGGGGCGGGAGGCTACACCTTC. Translated, it gives CASSVADQGAGGYTF. The J gene is TRBJ1-2, the V gene TRBV9, with TRBD1 matching 8 bases. There are 15 residues in the CDR3. The germline CDR1 and CDR2 sequences are SGDLS and YYNGEE. V lost 0 bases and J lost 8; bases outside the gene matches: 9.

This clone was picked up a small number of times. V and J are TRBV4-2 and TRBJ2-7; maybe TRBD2 (6 bases). Trimming took 0 bases from V and 1 from J, leaving 10 bases between them. The germline gives CDR1 LGHNA, CDR2 YNFKEQ. The CDR3 is made up of 15 amino acids. CDR3 sequence (DNA): TGTGCCAGCAGCCAAGATTACGCGGGATCCTACGAGCAGTACTTC. It yields the protein CASSQDYAGSYEQYF.

The gene calls are TRBV19 and TRBJ2-1, with a possible D match to TRBD2 (6 bases). V dropped 7 bases and J dropped 0 bases, with 13 bases sitting between them. The CDR3 is made up of 15 amino acids. Germline assignment: CDR1 LNHDA and CDR2 SQIVND (reference sequence). The CDR3: CASIRSGGSYNEQFF. CDR3 nucleotide sequence: TGTGCCAGTATTCGGTCCGGGGGCTCCTACAATGAGCAGTTCTTC.

V is TRBV10-1 and J is TRBJ2-3; 14 nucleotides align to TRBD2. With 5 bases clipped from V and 1 base from J, the junction kept 11 bases outside the gene matches. The CDR3 runs to 19 residues. Germline V lookup: CDR1 WNHNN, CDR2 SYGVQD (reference sequence). The CDR3 DNA is TGCGCCAGCAGTCCTGGGACTAGCGGGAGCATTCCGCGCACAGATACGCAGTATTTT. This sequence encodes CASSPGTSGSIPRTDTQYF.

The chain recombines TRBV3-1 (or the pseudogene TRBV3-2) with TRBJ1-1; D is unresolved. The CDR3 sequence is 17 residues long. Germline values: CDR1 LGHDT, CDR2 YNNKEL (reference sequence). Trimming pared 0 bases from V and 3 bases from J, leaving 17 bases between. CDR3 coding DNA: TGTGCCAGCAGCCAAGATAACATCTGGGTGGGCGACACTGAAGCTTTCTTT. Protein product: CASSQDNIWVGDTEAFF.

V and J are TRBV5-4 and TRBJ2-5; 12 bases are a match to TRBD2. CDR1 and CDR2 from the germline V gene are SGHNT and YYREEE (reference sequence). CDR3 length: 16 amino acids. V shed 1 base and J 5 bases; nucleotides not matched to a gene: 6. The CDR3 bases are TGTGCCAGCAGCTTGTCTAGCGGGAGGGCCCGTGAGACCCAGTACTTC. Protein product: CASSLSSGRARETQYF.